Listed below are T cell receptor beta chains from one sample, sequenced in a study of cytomegalovirus exposure and HLA in healthy donors. Clones were read by immunoSEQ multiplex PCR, and TCRdb kept only the in-frame ones, dropping some. The sample shows about 130,000 clones, about 90% of them seen only once. The specimen sequenced was PBMCs. Receptors originate from a man in his thirties or forties in good health and CMV-seronegative. CDR3s include the opening cysteine and the closing phenylalanine or tryptophan. The order of the fields is CDR3 protein, CDR3 DNA, J gene, D gene, V gene, clone size. A D gene is named only where the DNA matches it firmly. Only part of the rows carry a size: once, few, many, or a class if the clone is expanded.

CASSLDSGGQSEQFF TGTGCCAGCAGCTTAGACTCGGGGGGTCAGTCTGAGCAGTTCTTC TRBJ2-1 TRBD2 TRBV7-7 -
CASSRRGDLEQYF TGTGCCAGTAGTCGACGGGGGGACCTCGAGCAGTACTTC TRBJ2-7 TRBD2 TRBV19 -
CASSLDQGTAFF TGTGCCAGCAGCTTAGATCAGGGTACAGCTTTCTTT TRBJ1-1 - TRBV7-8 -
CASNAGGRVSGANVLTF TGTGCCAGTAACGCGGGGGGACGAGTCTCTGGGGCCAACGTCCTGACTTTC TRBJ2-6 TRBD2 TRBV19 once
CATSSPYSTDTQYF TGTGCCACCAGCAGCCCCTATAGCACAGATACGCAGTATTTT TRBJ2-3 - TRBV15 -
CASSLGYQPRREKLFF TGTGCCAGCAGCTTAGGGTACCAACCGCGGAGGGAAAAACTGTTTTTT TRBJ1-4 - TRBV11-2 -
CASSRGALNTEAFF TGCGCCAGCAGCCGAGGCGCTTTGAACACTGAAGCTTTCTTT TRBJ1-1 - TRBV4-1 -
CASSKASGQYNEQFF TGTGCCAGCAGCAAAGCGTCGGGACAGTACAATGAGCAGTTCTTC TRBJ2-1 - TRBV21-1 -
CSVEERQGYEAFF TGCAGCGTTGAAGAGCGACAGGGGTATGAAGCTTTCTTT TRBJ1-1 TRBD1 TRBV29-1 once
CASSEAEVRRGIQYF TGTGCCAGCAGTGAGGCGGAGGTACGTCGAGGCATTCAGTACTTC TRBJ2-4 - TRBV2 -
CASSSAAGGTDTQYF TGTGCCAGCAGCTCCGCGGCGGGAGGGACAGATACGCAGTATTTT TRBJ2-3 TRBD2 TRBV7-8 -
CAWKPGNTEAFF TGTGCCTGGAAGCCAGGGAATACTGAAGCTTTCTTT TRBJ1-1 - TRBV30 -
CASSPGPGLAVLRQFF TGTGCCAGCAGCCCGGGCCCGGGACTAGCGGTACTACGGCAGTTCTTC TRBJ2-1 TRBD2 TRBV7-6 -
CASSWTSGSSYEQYF TGCGCCAGCAGCTGGACTAGCGGGAGTTCGTACGAGCAGTACTTC TRBJ2-7 TRBD2 TRBV5-1 -